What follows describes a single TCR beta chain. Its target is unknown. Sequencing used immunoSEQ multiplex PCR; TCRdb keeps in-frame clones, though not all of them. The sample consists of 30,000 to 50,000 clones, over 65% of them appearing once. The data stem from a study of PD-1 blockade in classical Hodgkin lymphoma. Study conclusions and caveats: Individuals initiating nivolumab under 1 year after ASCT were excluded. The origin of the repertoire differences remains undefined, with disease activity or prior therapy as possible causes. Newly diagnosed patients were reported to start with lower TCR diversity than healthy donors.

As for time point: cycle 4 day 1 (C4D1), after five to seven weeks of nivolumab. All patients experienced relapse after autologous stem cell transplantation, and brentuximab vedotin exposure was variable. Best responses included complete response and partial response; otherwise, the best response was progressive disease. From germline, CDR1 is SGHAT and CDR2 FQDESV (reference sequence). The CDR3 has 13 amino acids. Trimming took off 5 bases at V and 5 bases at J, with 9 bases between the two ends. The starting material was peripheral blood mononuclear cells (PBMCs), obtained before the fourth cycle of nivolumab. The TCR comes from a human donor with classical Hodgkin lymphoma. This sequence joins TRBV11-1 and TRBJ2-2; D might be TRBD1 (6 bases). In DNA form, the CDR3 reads TGTGCCAGCAGCACACAGGGAACCGGGGAGCTGTTTTTT. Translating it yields CASSTQGTGELFF.